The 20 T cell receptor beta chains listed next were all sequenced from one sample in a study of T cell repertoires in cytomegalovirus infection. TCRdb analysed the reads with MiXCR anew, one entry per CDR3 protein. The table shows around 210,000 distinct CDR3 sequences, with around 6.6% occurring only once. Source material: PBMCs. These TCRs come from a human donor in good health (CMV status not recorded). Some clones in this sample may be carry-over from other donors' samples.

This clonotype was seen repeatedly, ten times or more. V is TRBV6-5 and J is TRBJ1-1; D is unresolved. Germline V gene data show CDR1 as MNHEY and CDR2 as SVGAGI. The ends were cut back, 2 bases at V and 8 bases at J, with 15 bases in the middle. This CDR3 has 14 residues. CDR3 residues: CASSYTELLLEAFF. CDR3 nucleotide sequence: TGTGCCAGCAGTTACACGGAGCTCCTACTCGAAGCTTTCTTT.

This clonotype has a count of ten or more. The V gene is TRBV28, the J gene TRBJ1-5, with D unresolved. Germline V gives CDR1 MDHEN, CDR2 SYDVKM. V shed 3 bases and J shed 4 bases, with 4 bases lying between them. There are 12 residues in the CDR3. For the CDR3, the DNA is TGTGCCAGCAGTTTTTTGAATCAGCCCCAGCATTTT. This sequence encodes CASSFLNQPQHF.

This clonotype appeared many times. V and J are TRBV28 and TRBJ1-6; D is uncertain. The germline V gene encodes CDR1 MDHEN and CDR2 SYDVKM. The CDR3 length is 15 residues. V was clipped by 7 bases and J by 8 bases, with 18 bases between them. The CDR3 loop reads CASIVGSDLDSPLHF. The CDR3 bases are TGTGCCAGCATTGTCGGGTCGGACCTCGATTCACCCCTCCACTTT. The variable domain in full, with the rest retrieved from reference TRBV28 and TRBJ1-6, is DVKVTQSSRYLVKRTGEKVFLECVQDMDHENMFWYRQDPGLGLRLIYFSYDVKMKEKGDIPEGYSVSREKKERFSLILESASTNQTSMYLCASIVGSDLDSPLHFGNGTRLTVT.

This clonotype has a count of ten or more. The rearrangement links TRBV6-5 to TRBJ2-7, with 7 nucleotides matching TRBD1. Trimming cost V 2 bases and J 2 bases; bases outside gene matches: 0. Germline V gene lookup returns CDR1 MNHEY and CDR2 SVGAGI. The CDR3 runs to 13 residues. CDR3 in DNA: TGTGCCAGCAGTTACCAGGGGGCCTACGAGCAGTACTTC. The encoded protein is CASSYQGAYEQYF.

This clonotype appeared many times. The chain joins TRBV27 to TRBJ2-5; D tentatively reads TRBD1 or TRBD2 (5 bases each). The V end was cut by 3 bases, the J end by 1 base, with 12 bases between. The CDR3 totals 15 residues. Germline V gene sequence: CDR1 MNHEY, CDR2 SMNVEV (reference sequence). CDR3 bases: TGTGCCAGCAGTTTCCCCGGGACGGTCCAAGAGACCCAGTACTTC. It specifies CASSFPGTVQETQYF.

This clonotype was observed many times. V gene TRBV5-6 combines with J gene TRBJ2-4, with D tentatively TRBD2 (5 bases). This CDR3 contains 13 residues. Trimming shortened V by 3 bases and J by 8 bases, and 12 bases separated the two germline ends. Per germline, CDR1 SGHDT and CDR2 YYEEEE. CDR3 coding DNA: TGTGCCAGCAGCTCCCTCGGGGAAGACATTCAGTACTTC. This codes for CASSSLGEDIQYF.

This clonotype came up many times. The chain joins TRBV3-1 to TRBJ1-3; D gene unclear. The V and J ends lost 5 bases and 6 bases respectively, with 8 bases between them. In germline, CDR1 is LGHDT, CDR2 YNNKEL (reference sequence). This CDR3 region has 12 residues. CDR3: CASSFNQNTIYF. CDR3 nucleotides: TGTGCCAGCAGCTTTAATCAAAACACCATATATTTT.

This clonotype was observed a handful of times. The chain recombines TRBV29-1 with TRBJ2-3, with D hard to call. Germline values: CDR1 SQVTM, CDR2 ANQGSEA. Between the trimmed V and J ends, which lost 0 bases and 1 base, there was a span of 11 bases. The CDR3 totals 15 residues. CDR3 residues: CSVEDRPAGTDTQYF. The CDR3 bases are TGCAGCGTTGAAGACCGGCCCGCAGGCACAGATACGCAGTATTTT.

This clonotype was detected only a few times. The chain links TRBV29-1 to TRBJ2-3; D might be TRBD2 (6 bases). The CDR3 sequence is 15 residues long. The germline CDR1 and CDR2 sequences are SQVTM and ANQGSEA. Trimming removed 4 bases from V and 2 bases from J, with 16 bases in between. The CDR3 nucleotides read TGCAGCGTTGTTCGGGGCGGAGGGTCCACAGATACGCAGTATTTT. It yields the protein CSVVRGGGSTDTQYF.

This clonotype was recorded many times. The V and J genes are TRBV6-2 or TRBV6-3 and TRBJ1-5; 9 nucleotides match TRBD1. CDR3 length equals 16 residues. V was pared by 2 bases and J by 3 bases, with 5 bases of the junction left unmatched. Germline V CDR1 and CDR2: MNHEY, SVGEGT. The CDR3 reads CASSYRTGAHNQPQHF. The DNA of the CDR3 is TGTGCCAGCAGTTACCGGACAGGGGCGCACAATCAGCCCCAGCATTTT.

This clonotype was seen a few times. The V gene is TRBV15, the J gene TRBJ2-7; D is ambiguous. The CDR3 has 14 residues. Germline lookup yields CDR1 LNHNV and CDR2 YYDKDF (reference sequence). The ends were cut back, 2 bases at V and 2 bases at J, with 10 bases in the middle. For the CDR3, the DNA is TGTGCCACCAGCAGAAGAGGAAGGGCCTACGAGCAGTACTTC. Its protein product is CATSRRGRAYEQYF. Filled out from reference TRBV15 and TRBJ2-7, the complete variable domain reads DAMVIQNPRYQVTQFGKPVTLSCSQTLNHNVMYWYQQKSSQAPKLLFHYYDKDFNNEADTPDNFQSRRPNTSFCFLDIRSPGLGDTAMYLCATSRRGRAYEQYFGPGTRLTVT.

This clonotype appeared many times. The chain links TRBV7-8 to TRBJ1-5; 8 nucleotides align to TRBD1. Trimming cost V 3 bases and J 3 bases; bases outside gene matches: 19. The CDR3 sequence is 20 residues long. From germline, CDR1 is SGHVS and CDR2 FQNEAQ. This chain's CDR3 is CASSLFAVQGAGGPNQPQHF. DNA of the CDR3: TGTGCCAGCAGCTTGTTCGCCGTGCAGGGGGCCGGAGGTCCCAATCAGCCCCAGCATTTT. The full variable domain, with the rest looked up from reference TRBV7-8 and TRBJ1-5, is GAGVSQSPRYKVAKRGQDVALRCDPISGHVSLFWYQQALGQGPEFLTYFQNEAQLDKSGLPSDRFFAERPEGSVSTLKIQRTQQEDSAVYLCASSLFAVQGAGGPNQPQHFGDGTRLSIL.

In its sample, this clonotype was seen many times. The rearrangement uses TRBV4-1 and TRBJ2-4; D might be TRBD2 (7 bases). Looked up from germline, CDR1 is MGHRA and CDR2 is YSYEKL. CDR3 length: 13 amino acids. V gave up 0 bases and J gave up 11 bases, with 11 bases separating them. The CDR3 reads CASSQDGGALQYF. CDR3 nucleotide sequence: TGCGCCAGCAGCCAAGATGGGGGGGCCCTTCAGTACTTC.

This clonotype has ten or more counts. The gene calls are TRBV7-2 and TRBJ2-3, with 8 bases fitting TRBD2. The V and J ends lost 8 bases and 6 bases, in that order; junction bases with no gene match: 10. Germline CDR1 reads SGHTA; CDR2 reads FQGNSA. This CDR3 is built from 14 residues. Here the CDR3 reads CASARGGQGDTQYF. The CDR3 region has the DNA TGTGCCAGCGCCCGCGGGGGGCAGGGGGATACGCAGTATTTT. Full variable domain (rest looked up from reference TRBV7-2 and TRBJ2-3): GAGVSQSPSNKVTEKGKDVELRCDPISGHTALYWYRQSLGQGLEFLIYFQGNSAPDKSGLPSDRFSAERTGGSVSTLTIQRTQQEDSAVYLCASARGGQGDTQYFGPGTRLTVL.

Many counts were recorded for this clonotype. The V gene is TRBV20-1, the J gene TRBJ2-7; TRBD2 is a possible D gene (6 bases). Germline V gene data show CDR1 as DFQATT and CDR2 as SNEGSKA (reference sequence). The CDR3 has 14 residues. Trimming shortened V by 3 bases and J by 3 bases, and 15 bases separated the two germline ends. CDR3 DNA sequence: TGCAGTGCTAGCCCGACACGGGGAGGCTACGAGCAGTACTTC. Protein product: CSASPTRGGYEQYF.

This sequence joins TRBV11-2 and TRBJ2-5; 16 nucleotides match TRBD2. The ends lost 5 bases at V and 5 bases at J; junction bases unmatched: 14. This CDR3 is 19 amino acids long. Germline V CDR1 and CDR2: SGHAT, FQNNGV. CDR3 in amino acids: CASSRTGTSGGGLRETQYF. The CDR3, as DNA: TGTGCCAGCAGCCGAACCGGGACTAGCGGGGGGGGGCTTCGGGAGACCCAGTACTTC.

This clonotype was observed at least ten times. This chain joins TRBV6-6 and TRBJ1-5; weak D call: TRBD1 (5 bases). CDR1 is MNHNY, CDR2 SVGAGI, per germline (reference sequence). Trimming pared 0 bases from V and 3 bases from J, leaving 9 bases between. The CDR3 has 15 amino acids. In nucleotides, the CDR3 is TGTGCCAGCAGTTACTCGTCGGGGCTCAATCAGCCCCAGCATTTT. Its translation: CASSYSSGLNQPQHF.

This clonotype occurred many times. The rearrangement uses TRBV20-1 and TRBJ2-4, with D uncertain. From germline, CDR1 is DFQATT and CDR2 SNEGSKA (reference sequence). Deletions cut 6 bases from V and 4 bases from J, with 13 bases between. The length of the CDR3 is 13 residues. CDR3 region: CSARPGLKNIQYF. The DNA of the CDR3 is TGCAGTGCCCGCCCGGGCCTAAAAAACATTCAGTACTTC.

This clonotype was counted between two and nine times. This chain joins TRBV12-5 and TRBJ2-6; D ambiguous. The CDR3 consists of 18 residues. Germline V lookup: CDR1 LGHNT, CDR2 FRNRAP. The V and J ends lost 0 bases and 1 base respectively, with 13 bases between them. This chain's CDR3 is CASGLVRQTLSGANVLTF. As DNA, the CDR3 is TGTGCTAGTGGTTTGGTGCGACAAACCTTATCTGGGGCCAACGTCCTGACTTTC. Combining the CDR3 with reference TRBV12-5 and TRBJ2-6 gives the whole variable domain DARVTQTPRHKVTEMGQEVTMRCQPILGHNTVFWYRQTMMQGLELLAYFRNRAPLDDSGMPKDRFSAEMPDATLATLKIQPSEPRDSAVYFCASGLVRQTLSGANVLTFGAGSRLTVL.

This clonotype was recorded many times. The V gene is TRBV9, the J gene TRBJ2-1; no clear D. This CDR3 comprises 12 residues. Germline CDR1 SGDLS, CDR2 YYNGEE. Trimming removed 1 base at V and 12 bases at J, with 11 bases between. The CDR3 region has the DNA TGTGCCAGCAGCGTACCCCCATCGCGGCAGTTCTTC. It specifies CASSVPPSRQFF. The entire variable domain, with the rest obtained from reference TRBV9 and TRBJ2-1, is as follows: DSGVTQTPKHLITATGQRVTLRCSPRSGDLSVYWYQQSLDQGLQFLIQYYNGEERAKGNILERFSAQQFPDLHSELNLSSLELGDSALYFCASSVPPSRQFFGPGTRLTVL.